Below are 26 T cell receptor beta chains sequenced from a single sample in a study of identifying expanded T cells in peripheral blood. Method: immunoSEQ multiplex PCR; TCRdb's copy keeps in-frame clones and lacks some. The repertoire includes more than 75,000 clones, about 86% of them detected once, and roughly 5.5% sits in the top ten. The specimen sequenced was blood. The receptor set was obtained from a person aged 18-70 years in good health.

The J gene is TRBJ1-6, the V gene TRBV5-5, with 8 bases lining up with TRBD1. With V trimmed by 2 bases and J by 8 bases, 6 bases remained unmatched. The CDR3 has 15 amino acids. Germline CDR1 and CDR2: SGHKS and YYEKEE (reference sequence). The CDR3 loop reads CASSFRGQDYSPLHF. CDR3 DNA sequence: TGTGCCAGCAGCTTTAGGGGACAGGATTATTCACCCCTCCACTTT.

This chain uses TRBV6-1 with TRBJ2-3; TRBD2 matches 9 bases. This CDR3 has 15 residues. CDR1 and CDR2 (germline): MNHNS, SASEGT. J gave up 1 base and V 1 base, and 0 bases lay outside the gene matches. The CDR3 nucleotides are TGTGCCAGCAGTGAAGAGCGGGGGGGCACAGATACGCAGTATTTT. It codes for CASSEERGGTDTQYF.

The V and J genes are TRBV15 and TRBJ1-5; 7 bases are shared with TRBD1. V was clipped by 5 bases and J by 3 bases; unmatched bases: 7. The CDR3 extends over 15 amino acids. The germline gives CDR1 LNHNV, CDR2 YYDKDF (reference sequence). This CDR3 is CATSPEGQINQPQHF. As DNA, the CDR3 is TGTGCCACCAGCCCCGAGGGACAGATCAATCAGCCCCAGCATTTT.

This clone turned up a few times. The CDR3, as DNA: TGTGCCAGCAGTTACACTACCGGGAAGTACAATGAGCAGTTCTTC. Amino acid sequence: CASSYTTGKYNEQFF. The rearrangement joins TRBV6-5 to TRBJ2-1, with D perhaps matching TRBD2 (5 bases). The CDR3 runs to 15 residues. Germline V lookup: CDR1 MNHEY, CDR2 SVGAGI. Deletions cut 2 bases from V and 4 bases from J, with 12 bases between.

The rearrangement uses TRBV5-8 and TRBJ1-2; D call uncertain. CDR3 size: 13 residues. Germline V gives CDR1 SGHTS, CDR2 YDEGEE. Trimming removed 0 bases from V and 4 bases from J, with 7 bases in between. This CDR3 reads CASSLGLGYGYTF. In DNA, the CDR3 is TGTGCCAGCAGCTTGGGGCTGGGCTATGGCTACACCTTC.

The J gene is TRBJ2-3, the V gene TRBV6-6; 9 nucleotides agree with TRBD1. J lost 6 bases, V lost 4 bases, and 8 bases had no gene match. The germline gives CDR1 MNHNY, CDR2 SVGAGI (reference sequence). The CDR3 contains 15 residues. The CDR3, as DNA: TGTGCCAGCAGTTCCCGACAGGGGGACAGGGATACGCAGTATTTT. Residues: CASSSRQGDRDTQYF.

The rearrangement joins TRBV19 to TRBJ1-1; no reliable D call. The CDR3 is 12 residues long. Trimming shortened V by 11 bases and J by 5 bases, and 15 bases separated the two germline ends. In germline, CDR1 is LNHDA, CDR2 SQIVND (reference sequence). The CDR3 sequence: CAASGGRTEAFF. CDR3 DNA sequence: TGTGCCGCCAGTGGCGGGAGGACTGAAGCTTTCTTT.

The J gene is TRBJ1-2, the V gene TRBV7-9; the D is unclear. Germline CDR1 reads SEHNR; CDR2 reads FQNEAQ (reference sequence). The CDR3 length is 19 residues. Trimming pared 5 bases from V and 0 bases from J, leaving 25 bases between. In DNA, the CDR3 is TGTGCCAGCAGCCCCCCTTTATTAAGGAACCGGAACCCTAACTATGGCTACACCTTC. Amino acid sequence: CASSPPLLRNRNPNYGYTF.

This chain links TRBV6-5 with TRBJ2-7; 9 nucleotides match TRBD1. The CDR3 runs to 15 residues. V was pared by 0 bases and J by 6 bases, with 6 bases of the junction left unmatched. Germline V gene sequence: CDR1 MNHEY, CDR2 SVGAGI. The CDR3 DNA reads as TGTGCCAGCAGTTACTCCGGGGGACAGGGTGGCGAGCAGTACTTC. This gives the protein CASSYSGGQGGEQYF.

The rearrangement links TRBV5-4 to TRBJ1-1, with 7 bases fitting TRBD1. This CDR3 spans 14 amino acids. Germline V gene sequence: CDR1 SGHNT, CDR2 YYREEE (reference sequence). V was clipped by 7 bases and J by 4 bases; unmatched bases: 10. CDR3 amino acids: CASGPQGEGTEAFF. CDR3 nucleotides: TGTGCCAGCGGACCGCAGGGGGAAGGCACTGAAGCTTTCTTT.

This clone was seen once. This chain joins TRBV5-1 and TRBJ1-4; no clear D gene. Trimming shortened V by 4 bases and J by 2 bases, and 9 bases separated the two germline ends. Per the germline V gene, CDR1 is SGHRS and CDR2 is YFSETQ. CDR3 length: 14 residues. The CDR3 sequence is CASSEASTNEKLFF. DNA for the CDR3: TGCGCCAGCAGCGAAGCCAGCACTAATGAAAAACTGTTTTTT.

CDR3 sequence reads: CASSHGGNYNSPLHF. In DNA, the CDR3 is TGTGCCAGCAGCCACGGGGGGAACTATAATTCACCCCTCCACTTT. The chain employs TRBV7-2 and TRBJ1-6; perhaps TRBD1 as D (5 bases). The CDR3 spans 15 residues. V was trimmed by 5 bases and J by 3 bases, leaving 11 bases between them. From germline, CDR1 is SGHTA and CDR2 FQGNSA.

This CDR3 is CASSVEADGNTIYF. CDR3 bases: TGTGCCAGCAGCGTAGAGGCTGATGGAAACACCATATATTTT. This chain joins TRBV9 and TRBJ1-3; D unclear. Trimming took 0 bases from V and 3 from J, leaving 7 bases between them. Germline V gene lookup returns CDR1 SGDLS and CDR2 YYNGEE. The CDR3 totals 14 residues.

The chain couples TRBV29-1 to TRBJ2-1; 11 bases map to TRBD1. The CDR3 runs 13 residues. V dropped 6 bases and J dropped 7; count of bases not matched to a gene: 5. Germline V gene lookup returns CDR1 SQVTM and CDR2 ANQGSEA. CDR3: CSVVRDRGNEQFF. The CDR3 region has the DNA TGCAGCGTAGTCCGGGACAGGGGGAATGAGCAGTTCTTC.

This clone was seen more than once but under ten times. The chain couples TRBV7-9 to TRBJ1-2; maybe TRBD1 (5 bases). Per germline, CDR1 SEHNR and CDR2 FQNEAQ (reference sequence). V shed 5 bases and J shed 6 bases, with 16 bases lying between them. CDR3 size: 14 residues. The CDR3 sequence: CASSGAYDKHGYTF. The CDR3 bases are TGTGCCAGCAGCGGGGCGTATGACAAACATGGCTACACCTTC.

This chain links TRBV18 with TRBJ2-5, with a weak D call TRBD1 (5 bases). The DNA end is a closer match to TRBJ2-7, so the J assignment may be wrong. The germline CDR1 and CDR2 sequences are KGHSH and LQKENI. The CDR3 length is 14 residues. The CDR3 DNA reads TGTGCCAGCTCAACTGCTAGGGGCTCCTACGAGCAGTACTTC. Encoded protein: CASSTARGSYEQYF.

This chain joins TRBV11-2 and TRBJ1-1; TRBD1 might be the D (5 bases). The CDR3 spans 13 residues. V gave up 7 bases and J gave up 8 bases, with 17 bases separating them. Germline assignment: CDR1 SGHAT and CDR2 FQNNGV. CDR3 sequence reads: CASTTLGGTEAFF. CDR3 nucleotides: TGTGCCAGCACCACCCTCGGGGGAACCGAAGCTTTCTTT.

V and J are TRBV11-2 and TRBJ1-1; D is unclear. CDR3 length equals 14 residues. Trimming pared 5 bases from V and 4 bases from J, leaving 14 bases between. Germline V gives CDR1 SGHAT, CDR2 FQNNGV. The CDR3 sequence: CASSPTSGGTEAFF. DNA for the CDR3: TGTGCCAGCAGCCCGACGAGTGGAGGCACTGAAGCTTTCTTT.

The J gene is TRBJ2-7, the V gene TRBV25-1; D may match TRBD1 or TRBD2 (5 bases each). This CDR3 comprises 17 residues. Germline values: CDR1 MGHDK, CDR2 SYGVNS. V was cut by 5 bases and J by 0 bases, with 20 bases left in between. The CDR3: CASSPPNEGFGSYEQYF. The CDR3 DNA sequence: TGTGCCAGCAGTCCGCCGAACGAGGGGTTCGGCTCCTACGAGCAGTACTTC.

The V and J genes are TRBV4-1 and TRBJ1-4; D not resolved. This CDR3 contains 16 residues. The germline CDR1 and CDR2 sequences are MGHRA and YSYEKL. Trimming took 6 bases from V and 0 from J, leaving 14 bases between them. The DNA of the CDR3 is TGCGCCAGCAGTCCGGACCCGGAGACAACTAATGAAAAACTGTTTTTT. Amino acid sequence: CASSPDPETTNEKLFF.

This sequence joins TRBV6-1 and TRBJ2-5; D call uncertain. Germline CDR1 and CDR2: MNHNS and SASEGT. The CDR3 runs 14 residues. V lost 7 bases and J lost 4, with 16 bases in between. CDR3 protein: CASTEKTVRETQYF. The CDR3 DNA follows: TGTGCCAGCACCGAAAAAACAGTGAGAGAGACCCAGTACTTC.

The genes are TRBV18 and TRBJ1-1, with TRBD1 as a possible D gene (6 bases). The germline CDR1 and CDR2 sequences are KGHSH and LQKENI. This CDR3 has 17 amino acids. Trimming removed 3 bases from V and 0 bases from J, with 17 bases in between. The CDR3 loop reads CASSPGTTGIMNTEAFF. The CDR3 coding sequence is TGTGCCAGCTCACCCGGGACCACAGGGATTATGAACACTGAAGCTTTCTTT.

V usage is TRBV5-4 and J usage is TRBJ2-1, with D unresolved. Germline V gene sequence: CDR1 SGHNT, CDR2 YYREEE (reference sequence). V was cut by 0 bases and J by 4 bases, with 8 bases left in between. The CDR3 is made up of 14 amino acids. CDR3 coding DNA: TGTGCCAGCAGCTTGGTGCCCCCTTACAATGAGCAGTTCTTC. Translated: CASSLVPPYNEQFF.

DNA of the CDR3: TGTGCCAGCAGTTTCGCCCCTAAAGAGACCCAGTACTTC. Translation: CASSFAPKETQYF. This rearrangement joins TRBV13 to TRBJ2-5; D ambiguous. The V end lost 6 bases, the J end lost 3 bases, and 11 bases lay between the germline ends. Germline lookup yields CDR1 PRHDT and CDR2 FYEKMQ (reference sequence). This CDR3 has 13 amino acids.

The chain recombines TRBV29-1 with TRBJ1-3; D unclear. Between the trimmed V and J ends, which lost 7 bases and 3 bases, there was a span of 7 bases. CDR1 is SQVTM and CDR2 is ANQGSEA in the germline V gene. This CDR3 is 11 amino acids long. DNA of the CDR3: TGCAGCGGGGGAAGTGGAAACACCATATATTTT. Translated: CSGGSGNTIYF.

Only a few counts were recorded for this clone. The rearrangement uses TRBV4-1 and TRBJ1-5; possibly TRBD1 for D (5 bases). CDR3 size: 16 residues. Between the trimmed V and J ends, which lost 4 bases and 2 bases, there was a span of 15 bases. From germline, CDR1 is MGHRA and CDR2 YSYEKL. The DNA for the CDR3 is TGCGCCAGCAGCCCCACGGGAGGGGTCGGCAATCAGCCCCAGCATTTT. As protein: CASSPTGGVGNQPQHF.